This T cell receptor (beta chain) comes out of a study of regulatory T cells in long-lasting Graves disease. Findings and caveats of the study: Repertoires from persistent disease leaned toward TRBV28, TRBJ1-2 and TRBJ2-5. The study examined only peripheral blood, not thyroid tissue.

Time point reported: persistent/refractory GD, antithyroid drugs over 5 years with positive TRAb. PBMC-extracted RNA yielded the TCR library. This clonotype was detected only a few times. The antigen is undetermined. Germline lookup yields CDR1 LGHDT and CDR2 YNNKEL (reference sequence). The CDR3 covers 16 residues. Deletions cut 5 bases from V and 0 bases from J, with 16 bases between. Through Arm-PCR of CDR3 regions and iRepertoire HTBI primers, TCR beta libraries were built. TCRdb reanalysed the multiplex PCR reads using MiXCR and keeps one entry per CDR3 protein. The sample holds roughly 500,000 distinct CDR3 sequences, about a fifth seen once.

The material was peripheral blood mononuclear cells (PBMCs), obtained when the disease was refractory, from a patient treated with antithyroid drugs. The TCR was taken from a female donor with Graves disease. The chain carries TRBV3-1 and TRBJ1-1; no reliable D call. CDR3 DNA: TGTGCCAGCAGCTCCCCAGACGGTAAGGTGAACACTGAAGCTTTCTTT. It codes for CASSSPDGKVNTEAFF.